Listed here are 31 T cell receptor beta chains from one sample, sequenced in a study of neurological immune-mediated disorders. As for time point: longitudinal time-point 3. Via MiXCR, TCRdb re-called the 5' RACE reads, giving one row per CDR3 protein. The table shows around 97,000 distinct CDR3 sequences, with approximately 11% occurring only once. The sample taken for sequencing was PBMCs. The receptors stem from a female donor with HTLV-1-associated myelopathy (HAM/TSP).

This clonotype was observed many times. In DNA, the CDR3 is TGCAGTGCTAAAAAAAACATTCAGTACTTC. Translating it yields CSAKKNIQYF. This chain joins TRBV20-1 and TRBJ2-4; no firm D call. Germline V lookup: CDR1 DFQATT, CDR2 SNEGSKA (reference sequence). This CDR3 has 10 amino acids. The V gene lost 4 bases and the J gene lost 4 bases, with 2 bases spanning the gap.

This clonotype was observed many times. The gene calls are TRBV11-2 and TRBJ1-6; no reliable D call. Trimming took 0 bases from V and 8 from J, leaving 14 bases between them. The CDR3 is made up of 16 amino acids. The germline V gene encodes CDR1 SGHAT and CDR2 FQNNGV. The CDR3 DNA follows: TGTGCCAGCAGCTTAGATTTGGGGAAGCGAGATTCACCCCTCCACTTT. Translated: CASSLDLGKRDSPLHF.

This clonotype was observed a handful of times. This rearrangement joins TRBV5-1 to TRBJ2-7; 8 positions match TRBD2. Germline V gives CDR1 SGHRS, CDR2 YFSETQ. J was trimmed by 5 bases and V by 4 bases; bases with no gene match: 14. The CDR3 consists of 16 residues. The CDR3 loop is CASSPLVAGTTDEQYF. As DNA, the CDR3 is TGCGCCAGCAGCCCCCTTGTAGCGGGGACGACGGACGAGCAGTACTTC.

The V gene is TRBV28, the J gene TRBJ2-5; D ambiguous. The CDR3 totals 13 residues. V lost 5 bases and J 5 bases, leaving 12 bases between the germline ends. The V gene's germline CDR1 is MDHEN and CDR2 SYDVKM. The CDR3 DNA sequence: TGTGCCAGCAGTCTCGAGCGTTCGGAGACCCAGTACTTC. Translating gives CASSLERSETQYF.

This clonotype has at least ten counts. The V call is TRBV15, the J call TRBJ2-1, with a possible D match to TRBD2 (5 bases). Germline V gene lookup returns CDR1 LNHNV and CDR2 YYDKDF (reference sequence). The CDR3 has 17 amino acids. Trimming removed 0 bases at V and 3 bases at J, with 15 bases between. The DNA for the CDR3 is TGTGCCACCAGCAGAGATACCAAACAGACTATCTACAATGAGCAGTTCTTC. This encodes CATSRDTKQTIYNEQFF.

The chain joins TRBV10-3 to TRBJ2-3, with TRBD2 matching 12 bases. The CDR3 consists of 16 residues. Germline V gene data show CDR1 as ENHRY and CDR2 as SYGVKD. V shed 6 bases and J 8 bases; nucleotides not matched to a gene: 12. CDR3 protein: CAISFPSGGAGITQYF. The CDR3 DNA sequence: TGTGCCATCAGCTTCCCTAGCGGGGGGGCCGGGATTACGCAGTATTTT.

This clonotype was counted at least ten times. The rearrangement joins TRBV6-5 to TRBJ2-1; 15 positions match TRBD2. This CDR3 is built from 17 residues. The V gene's germline CDR1 is MNHEY and CDR2 SVGAGI. The V segment lost 0 bases and the J segment 10 bases; nucleotides outside the gene matches: 7. The CDR3 protein is CASSYSGLAGGLGEQFF. CDR3 DNA sequence: TGTGCCAGCAGTTACTCAGGACTAGCGGGGGGGCTAGGGGAGCAGTTCTTC.

This clonotype was recorded many times. The V gene is TRBV5-6, the J gene TRBJ2-7; D is undetermined. V was pared by 1 base and J by 9 bases, with 11 bases between. This CDR3 comprises 12 residues. Looked up from germline, CDR1 is SGHDT and CDR2 is YYEEEE. The CDR3 is CASSLNTVGQYF. The CDR3, as DNA: TGTGCCAGCAGCTTGAATACCGTAGGGCAGTACTTC.

This clonotype appeared many times. The rearrangement uses TRBV9 and TRBJ2-1; a weak D match, TRBD2 (5 bases). The V end lost 0 bases, the J end lost 6 bases, and 10 bases lay between the germline ends. The germline V gene has CDR1 SGDLS and CDR2 YYNGEE. The CDR3 is 14 amino acids. In DNA form, the CDR3 reads TGTGCCAGCAGCGTAGGAGGGTCCCCCAATGAGCAGTTCTTC. This encodes CASSVGGSPNEQFF.

The sample holds many counts of this clonotype. The rearrangement uses TRBV9 and TRBJ1-1; D remains unclear. The V end lost 0 bases, the J end lost 1 base, and 7 bases lay between the germline ends. Germline-derived CDR1 and CDR2 are SGDLS and YYNGEE. The CDR3 runs 14 residues. The CDR3 bases are TGTGCCAGCAGCGTAGCGTCTGGGAACACTGAAGCTTTCTTT. It is translated as CASSVASGNTEAFF.

This clonotype was picked up many times. The chain combines TRBV12-3 or TRBV12-4 with TRBJ1-1; TRBD1 is a possible D gene (6 bases). The V end lost 5 bases, the J end lost 1 base, and 11 bases lay between the germline ends. CDR3 size: 14 residues. The CDR3 reads CASSHDRPNTEAFF. The CDR3 bases are TGTGCCAGCAGTCACGACAGGCCGAACACTGAAGCTTTCTTT.

Only a few counts were recorded for this clonotype. The genes are TRBV28 and TRBJ2-2; D unresolved. Trimming stripped 6 bases from V and 0 bases from J, with 14 bases between. From germline, CDR1 is MDHEN and CDR2 SYDVKM. This CDR3 is 16 amino acids long. CDR3 coding DNA: TGTGCCAGCAGGGCAGGATACCTAGCGAACACCGGGGAGCTGTTTTTT. It codes for CASRAGYLANTGELFF.

This clonotype was counted ten times or more. The rearrangement uses TRBV4-1 and TRBJ2-7; D not certain. CDR1 is MGHRA and CDR2 is YSYEKL in the germline V gene. The V end lost 0 bases, the J end lost 2 bases, and 14 bases lay between the germline ends. The CDR3 totals 16 residues. CDR3: CASSQEGATLPYEQYF. DNA for the CDR3: TGCGCCAGCAGCCAAGAAGGAGCAACCCTCCCCTACGAGCAGTACTTC.

The gene calls are TRBV30 and TRBJ2-3, with D possibly matching TRBD2 (6 bases). CDR3 length: 16 amino acids. Germline loops: CDR1 GTSNPN, CDR2 SVGIG (reference sequence). V lost 1 base and J 3 bases, leaving 17 bases between the germline ends. The CDR3 sequence: CAWSGFWGETTDTQYF. The CDR3 coding sequence is TGTGCCTGGAGTGGCTTTTGGGGGGAGACTACAGATACGCAGTATTTT.

This clonotype was seen at least ten times. The chain uses TRBV24-1 and TRBJ2-1; D is possibly TRBD2 (6 bases). Trimming removed 9 bases at V and 2 bases at J, with 10 bases between. CDR1 is KGHDR and CDR2 is SFDVKD in the germline V gene. The CDR3 is made up of 13 amino acids. The CDR3 sequence: CATSRGTYNEQFF. The CDR3, as DNA: TGTGCCACCTCCCGCGGGACCTACAATGAGCAGTTCTTC.

This clonotype has more than one count but fewer than ten. This sequence joins TRBV20-1 and TRBJ2-3; tentative D call: TRBD2 (6 bases). With 8 bases removed from V and 0 bases from J, the gap between germline ends came to 21 bases. The CDR3 runs to 16 residues. Germline V CDR1 and CDR2: DFQATT, SNEGSKA (reference sequence). CDR3 residues: CSTSVGGISSTDTQYF. CDR3 sequence (DNA): TGCAGTACCAGTGTAGGCGGGATCTCTAGCACAGATACGCAGTATTTT.

This clonotype was detected a few times. This chain joins TRBV29-1 and TRBJ2-2, with D unclear. The CDR3 sequence is 11 residues long. V lost 4 bases to trimming and J lost 9 bases, with 9 bases between them. In germline, CDR1 is SQVTM, CDR2 ANQGSEA. This chain's CDR3 is CSVVVLRELFF. The CDR3, as DNA: TGCAGCGTTGTGGTGTTAAGGGAGCTGTTTTTT.

Many counts were recorded for this clonotype. The chain couples TRBV5-1 to TRBJ2-1; 7 bases line up with TRBD1. After removal of 6 bases from V and 0 bases from J, the junction contained 12 bases not matched to a gene. From germline, CDR1 is SGHRS and CDR2 YFSETQ. The CDR3 loop spans 17 amino acids. The CDR3 reads CASTLGPGQSSYNEQFF. CDR3 DNA sequence: TGCGCCAGCACCCTTGGCCCGGGACAGAGCTCCTACAATGAGCAGTTCTTC.

Many counts were recorded for this clonotype. V usage is TRBV25-1 and J usage is TRBJ1-5; D unclear. This CDR3 comprises 12 residues. CDR1 is MGHDK and CDR2 is SYGVNS in the germline V gene. V gave up 1 base and J gave up 9 bases, with 7 bases separating them. The CDR3 bases are TGTGCCAGCAGTGAATGGGCAGGGCCCCAGCATTTT. Translation gives CASSEWAGPQHF.

This clonotype was detected ten times or more. The V call is TRBV9, the J call TRBJ2-5; unclear D gene. V was cut by 5 bases and J by 2 bases, with 7 bases left in between. The CDR3 covers 12 residues. Germline assignment: CDR1 SGDLS and CDR2 YYNGEE. The CDR3 DNA follows: TGTGCCAGCAGTAAACCTCAAGAGACCCAGTACTTC. Its translation: CASSKPQETQYF.

This clonotype was seen at least ten times. J is TRBJ2-1 and V is TRBV6-5; 12 bases fit TRBD2. CDR1 is MNHEY, CDR2 SVGAGI, per germline. V lost 2 bases, J lost 2 bases, and 1 base stayed unmatched. The length of the CDR3 is 16 residues. The CDR3 loop is CASSYGLAGTYNEQFF. For the CDR3, the DNA is TGTGCCAGCAGTTACGGACTAGCGGGGACCTACAATGAGCAGTTCTTC.

This clonotype was seen ten or more times. V is TRBV5-1 and J is TRBJ2-3, with D possibly matching TRBD2 (7 bases). The CDR3 spans 14 residues. The V and J ends lost 2 bases and 6 bases respectively, with 13 bases between them. CDR1 SGHRS and CDR2 YFSETQ come from the germline V gene. The CDR3 is CASSLLRGADTQYF. The DNA of the CDR3 is TGCGCCAGCAGCTTACTCCGGGGGGCGGATACGCAGTATTTT.

This clonotype occurred many times. The chain couples TRBV9 to TRBJ2-1, with D possibly matching TRBD1 (5 bases). Trimming cost V 0 bases and J 2 bases, with 12 bases left between them. The CDR3 totals 16 residues. Germline values: CDR1 SGDLS, CDR2 YYNGEE. Written as DNA, the CDR3 is TGTGCCAGCAGCGTAGCTACGGGCAGGGCCTACAATGAGCAGTTCTTC. Its protein product is CASSVATGRAYNEQFF. Filled out from reference TRBV9 and TRBJ2-1, the complete variable domain reads DSGVTQTPKHLITATGQRVTLRCSPRSGDLSVYWYQQSLDQGLQFLIQYYNGEERAKGNILERFSAQQFPDLHSELNLSSLELGDSALYFCASSVATGRAYNEQFFGPGTRLTVL.

In its sample, this clonotype was seen many times. The chain has TRBV6-1 and TRBJ2-7; weak D call: TRBD2 (8 bases). Germline values: CDR1 MNHNS, CDR2 SASEGT. V lost 5 bases to trimming and J lost 5 bases, with 19 bases between them. The CDR3 runs 15 residues. The CDR3 bases are TGTGCCAGCAGTCGGGGGGGACAGTTCGTGAACGAGCAGTACTTC. As protein: CASSRGGQFVNEQYF.

The table lists this clonotype with many counts. V usage is TRBV5-1 and J usage is TRBJ2-3; D gene ambiguous. The CDR3 runs to 12 residues. Trimming took 4 bases from V and 3 from J, leaving 6 bases between them. Germline V CDR1 and CDR2: SGHRS, YFSETQ. As DNA, the CDR3 is TGCGCCAGCAGCGTGGATACAGATACGCAGTATTTT. Its translation is CASSVDTDTQYF.

This clonotype was seen many times. V gene TRBV12-3 or TRBV12-4 combines with J gene TRBJ1-1; 10 nucleotides align to TRBD1. CDR3 length: 16 residues. The ends lost 1 base at V and 5 bases at J; junction bases unmatched: 7. This CDR3 reads CASSLVGTGAGTEAFF. The CDR3 coding sequence is TGTGCCAGCAGTTTAGTCGGGACAGGGGCCGGAACTGAAGCTTTCTTT.

This chain connects TRBV5-5 to TRBJ2-5; either TRBD1 or TRBD2 may fit D (5 bases each). This CDR3 is 14 amino acids long. V was clipped by 3 bases and J by 8 bases, with 17 bases between them. Germline V gives CDR1 SGHKS, CDR2 YYEKEE (reference sequence). The CDR3 DNA is TGTGCCAGCAGCTCCTGGGCAGGGACGGCAACCCAGTACTTC. Amino acid sequence: CASSSWAGTATQYF.

A remark on this clonotype: Lacking the conserved final phenylalanine or tryptophan, this CDR3 likely reflects a read error. The DNA of the CDR3 is TGTGCCAGCAGCGCCACAGGGCCCCAAGAGACCCAGTACTTA. Translation gives CASSATGPQETQYL. This chain links TRBV9 with TRBJ2-5; D possibly corresponds to TRBD1 (6 bases). CDR1 is SGDLS and CDR2 is YYNGEE in the germline V gene. Trimming took 3 bases from V and 1 from J, leaving 10 bases between them. The CDR3 sequence is 14 residues long.

At least ten counts were recorded for this clonotype. V usage is TRBV12-3 or TRBV12-4 and J usage is TRBJ2-7; TRBD1 agrees at 9 bases. The CDR3 runs to 14 residues. V dropped 5 bases and J dropped 3; count of bases not matched to a gene: 5. CDR3 residues: CASSGQGTIYEQYF. The CDR3 region has the DNA TGTGCCAGCAGTGGACAGGGGACGATCTACGAGCAGTACTTC.

This clonotype has only a few counts. The chain couples TRBV20-1 to TRBJ2-7, with D possibly matching TRBD1 (5 bases). The CDR3 totals 15 residues. Trimming pared 6 bases from V and 1 base from J, leaving 19 bases between. In germline, CDR1 is DFQATT, CDR2 SNEGSKA (reference sequence). As DNA, the CDR3 is TGCAGTGCCTCCGCAGGATCTGGGGCGTCCTACGAGCAGTACTTC. Its translation: CSASAGSGASYEQYF.

For this clonotype: Since a much larger clone is just one base distant, this may be a read error. The chain joins TRBV5-1 to TRBJ2-5; TRBD2 might be the D (6 bases). The CDR3 length is 14 residues. Looked up from germline, CDR1 is SGHRS and CDR2 is YFSETQ. CDR3 DNA sequence: TGCGCCAGCAGCTTAGCGGGCAGCCAACAGACCCAGTACTTC. This encodes CASSLAGSQQTQYF.